This is a list of T cell receptor beta chains from one sample in a study of CD8 T cells in Susac syndrome. TCRdb ran MiXCR on the immunoSEQ multiplex PCR reads and lists one entry per CDR3 protein. The top ten clones hold around 0.16% of a sample with approximately 210,000 distinct CDR3 sequences, 94% of them seen once. The specimen was CD4+ T cells from PBMCs. The receptors derive from a human donor with Susac syndrome. Both conserved end residues are part of each CDR3. D genes are given only for firm matches. Rows may omit the clone size; those that give it use once, few, many or a size class.

len,d_gene,v_gene,abundance,j_gene,CDR3aa,CDR3nt
14,.,TRBV25-1,.,TRBJ1-2,CASSEFLGHDGYTF,TGTGCCAGCAGTGAATTTCTGGGGCACGATGGCTACACCTTC
16,.,TRBV29-1,.,TRBJ1-1,CSVIKTGWGRGTEAFF,TGCAGCGTGATAAAGACAGGATGGGGACGAGGCACTGAAGCTTTCTTT
12,.,TRBV29-1,.,TRBJ2-1,CSVEADYNEQFF,TGCAGCGTTGAGGCAGACTACAATGAGCAGTTCTTC
11,.,TRBV29-1,.,TRBJ2-3,CSIDRADTQYF,TGCAGCATTGATCGTGCAGATACGCAGTATTTT
13,.,TRBV23-1,once,TRBJ1-2,CASSSGVTSGYTF,TGCGCCAGCAGCTCGGGGGTTACTAGTGGCTACACCTTC
17,.,TRBV6-1,.,TRBJ2-3,CASSEAWRTTAPDTQYF,TGTGCCAGCAGTGAAGCTTGGAGGACTACGGCTCCAGATACGCAGTATTTT
21,.,TRBV6-2/TRBV6-3,once,TRBJ1-1,CASSPPRGWGKWRRENTEAFF,TGTGCCAGCAGTCCCCCCCGGGGCTGGGGTAAGTGGCGGCGAGAGAACACTGAAGCTTTCTTT
14,TRBD1,TRBV5-6,.,TRBJ2-2,CASSYGQGSGELFF,TGTGCCAGCAGCTACGGACAGGGTAGCGGGGAGCTGTTTTTT
14,.,TRBV7-2,.,TRBJ1-6,CASSPTRDNSPLHF,TGTGCCAGCAGCCCCACCAGGGATAATTCACCCCTCCACTTT
17,TRBD1,TRBV9,.,TRBJ1-2,CASSVEGRGQGARGYTF,TGTGCCAGCAGCGTAGAGGGGAGGGGACAGGGGGCGCGTGGCTACACCTTC
14,.,TRBV30,.,TRBJ2-2,CAGFYRVGTGELFF,TGTGCCGGGTTCTACAGGGTGGGCACCGGGGAGCTGTTTTTT
16,.,TRBV20-1,.,TRBJ2-3,CSARAPGQLLPDTQYF,TGCAGTGCTAGAGCACCCGGACAGTTGCTCCCAGATACGCAGTATTTT
12,.,TRBV28,.,TRBJ2-3,CATRRSTDTQYF,TGTGCCACAAGACGTAGCACAGATACGCAGTATTTT
12,.,TRBV19,.,TRBJ2-3,CASSIDGDTQYF,TGTGCCAGTAGTATAGACGGTGATACGCAGTATTTT